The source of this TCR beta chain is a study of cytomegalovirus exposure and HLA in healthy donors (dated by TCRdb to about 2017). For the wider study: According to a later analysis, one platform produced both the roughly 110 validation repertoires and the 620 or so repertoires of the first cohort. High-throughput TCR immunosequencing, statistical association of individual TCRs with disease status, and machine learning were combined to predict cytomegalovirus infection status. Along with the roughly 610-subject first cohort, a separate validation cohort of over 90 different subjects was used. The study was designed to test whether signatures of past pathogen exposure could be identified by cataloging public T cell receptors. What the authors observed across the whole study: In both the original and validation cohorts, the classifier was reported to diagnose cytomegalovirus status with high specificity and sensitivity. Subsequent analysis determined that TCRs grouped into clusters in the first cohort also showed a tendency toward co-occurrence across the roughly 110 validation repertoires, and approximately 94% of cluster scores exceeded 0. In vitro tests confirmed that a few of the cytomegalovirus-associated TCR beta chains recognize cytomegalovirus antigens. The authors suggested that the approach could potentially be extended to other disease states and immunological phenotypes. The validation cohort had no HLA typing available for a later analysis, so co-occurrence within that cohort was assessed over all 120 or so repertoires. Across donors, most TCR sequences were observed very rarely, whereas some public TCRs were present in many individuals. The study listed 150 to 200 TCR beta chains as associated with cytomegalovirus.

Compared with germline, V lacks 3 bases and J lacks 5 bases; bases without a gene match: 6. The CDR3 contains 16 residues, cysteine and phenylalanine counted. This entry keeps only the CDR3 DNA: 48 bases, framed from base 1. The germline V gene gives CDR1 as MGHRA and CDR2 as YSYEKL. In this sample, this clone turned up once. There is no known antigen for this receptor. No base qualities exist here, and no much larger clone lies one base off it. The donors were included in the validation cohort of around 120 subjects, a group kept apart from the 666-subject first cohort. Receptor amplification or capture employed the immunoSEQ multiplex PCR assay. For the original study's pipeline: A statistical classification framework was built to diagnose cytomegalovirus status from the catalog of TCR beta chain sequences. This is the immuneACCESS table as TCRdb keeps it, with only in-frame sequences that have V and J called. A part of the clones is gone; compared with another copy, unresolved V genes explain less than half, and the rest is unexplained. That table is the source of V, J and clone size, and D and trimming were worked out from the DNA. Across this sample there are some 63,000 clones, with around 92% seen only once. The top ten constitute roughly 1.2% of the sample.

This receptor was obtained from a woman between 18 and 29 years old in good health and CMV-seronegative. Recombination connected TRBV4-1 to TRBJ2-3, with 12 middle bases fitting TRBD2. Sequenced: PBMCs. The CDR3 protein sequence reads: CASSHGLAGYRDTQYF. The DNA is TGCGCCAGCAGCCACGGACTAGCGGGGTATCGAGATACGCAGTATTTT.